This is a list of T cell receptor beta chains from one sample in a study of somatic mutations in cytotoxic T cells in rheumatoid arthritis. Clones were read by immunoSEQ multiplex PCR, and TCRdb kept only the in-frame ones, dropping some. The sample lists almost 8,500 clones; about 75% were seen once. Specimen: CD8+ T cells sorted from blood. The source of these receptors is an adult with rheumatoid arthritis. CDR3s leave out the opening cysteine and the closing phenylalanine or tryptophan. Rows may omit the clone size; those that give it use once, few, many or a size class.

j_call | clone_size | v_call | cdr3_aa
TRBJ1-2 | . | TRBV6-1 | ASSEWSNYGYT
TRBJ2-7 | . | TRBV4-1 | ASSQEPGQSSYEQY
TRBJ1-2 | . | TRBV9 | ASSGGTRDSEPYGYT
TRBJ2-7 | . | TRBV28 | ASSPGTGYEQY
TRBJ1-6 | once | TRBV5-8 | ASRLLEGGNSPLH
TRBJ1-4 | . | TRBV15 | ATSYGRQKLF
TRBJ2-5 | . | TRBV7-9 | ASSQGGETQY
TRBJ2-7 | . | TRBV7-8 | ASSLGGGEQY
TRBJ2-3 | . | TRBV7-9 | ASSLVDRGTDTQY
TRBJ2-1 | . | TRBV9 | ASSVGILAGGYEQF
TRBJ1-5 | . | TRBV6-1 | ASSLMAGSNQPQH
TRBJ2-7 | few | TRBV9 | ASSASGTSFEQY
TRBJ1-2 | . | TRBV15 | ATSAGGGTVYGYT
TRBJ2-3 | . | TRBV2 | ASKSGLAFTDTQY
TRBJ1-1 | . | TRBV4-1 | ASSQGNTEAF
TRBJ2-1 | . | TRBV21-1 | ASSKDEESSYNEQF
TRBJ2-7 | . | TRBV5-8 | ASRDSVSSYEQY
TRBJ2-7 | . | TRBV7-9 | ASSGRQGFREQY
TRBJ2-7 | . | TRBV6-1 | ASSPTGSYEQY
TRBJ1-2 | . | TRBV7-6 | ASSLGGPNYGYT
TRBJ2-1 | . | TRBV7-6 | ASSVLAGGPYNEQF
TRBJ2-7 | . | TRBV15 | ATSRGRSDEQY
TRBJ2-3 | . | TRBV5-1 | ASSGGQGGRDTQY
TRBJ2-3 | once | TRBV5-6 | ASSFGLAGGTDTQY
TRBJ1-1 | . | TRBV6-1 | ASSEKVENTEAF
TRBJ1-3 | . | TRBV27 | ASPGNSGNTIY
TRBJ1-1 | . | TRBV7-3 | ASSLGGGDTEAF